Sequencing of this T cell receptor (beta chain) was carried out in a study of blood T cell repertoires in COVID-19. As for the study in general: Acute and convalescent COVID-19 samples came from the United States, Italy and Spain. Sources were T cells, B-cell-depleted T cells, or PBMCs; the material itself was cDNA or gDNA.

This clone occurred once. In the original analysis: Nucleated cell number was recorded as an estimate derived from reference gene primer amplification. The data were produced by immunoSEQ multiplex PCR, yet TCRdb's version contains in-frame clones alone and is incomplete. V and J calls and clone size come straight from that table; D and trimming were deduced from the DNA. The sample contains a few hundred thousand clones, around nine tenths of which appear only once. Germline loops: CDR1 LNHDA, CDR2 SQIVND (reference sequence). The CDR3 sequence is 15 residues long. J gave up 2 bases and V 4 bases, and 7 bases lay outside the gene matches.

The source is a middle-aged man with active or convalescent COVID-19. The sample taken for sequencing was peripheral blood. The chain uses TRBV19 and TRBJ1-2; TRBD1 agrees at 7 bases. As DNA, the CDR3 is TGTGCCAGTAGTAGTACAGGGGTTCAGAACTATGGCTACACCTTC. The encoded protein is CASSSTGVQNYGYTF.